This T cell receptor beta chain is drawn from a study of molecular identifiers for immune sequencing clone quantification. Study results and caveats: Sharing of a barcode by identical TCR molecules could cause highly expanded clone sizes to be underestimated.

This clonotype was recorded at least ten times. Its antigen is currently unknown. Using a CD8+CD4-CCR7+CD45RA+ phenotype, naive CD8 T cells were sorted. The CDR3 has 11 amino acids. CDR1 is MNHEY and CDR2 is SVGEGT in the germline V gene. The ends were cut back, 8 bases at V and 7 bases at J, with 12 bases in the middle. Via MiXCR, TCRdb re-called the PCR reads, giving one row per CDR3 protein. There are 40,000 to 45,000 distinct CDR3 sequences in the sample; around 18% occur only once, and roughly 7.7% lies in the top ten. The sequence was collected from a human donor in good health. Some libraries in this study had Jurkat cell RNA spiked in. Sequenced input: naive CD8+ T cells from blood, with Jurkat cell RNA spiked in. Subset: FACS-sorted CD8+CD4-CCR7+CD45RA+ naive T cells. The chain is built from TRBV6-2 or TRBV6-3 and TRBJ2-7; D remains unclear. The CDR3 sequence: CASGPTREQYF. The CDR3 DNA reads TGTGCCAGCGGCCCCACCAGGGAGCAGTACTTC.